This is a list of T cell receptor beta chains from one sample in a study of shared clonotypes between healthy human individuals. The protocol was immunoSEQ multiplex PCR, while the TCRdb copy is restricted to in-frame clones and leaves out a portion. This sample yields roughly 2.4 million clones, of which approximately 96% are seen a single time; around 0.13% belongs to the top ten. The sequencing sample was made of naive CD4+ T cells sorted from blood. All receptors derive from a man aged 18 to 30 in good health. CDR3s include the opening cysteine and the closing phenylalanine or tryptophan. D genes are given only for firm matches. Expanded clones are given a class, and other clones once, few, many or no size at all.

clone_size j_call v_call d_call cdr3_aa cdr3_nt
NA TRBJ2-5 TRBV5-6 TRBD1 CASRATGAHETQYF TGTGCCAGCAGGGCCACAGGGGCGCATGAGACCCAGTACTTC
NA TRBJ2-2 TRBV12-2 NA CASRLGRSGANTGELFF TGTGCAAGTCGCTTAGGAAGGAGCGGGGCGAACACCGGGGAGCTGTTTTTT
NA TRBJ1-2 TRBV5-4 TRBD1 CASSSGQGGTVIYGYTF TGTGCCAGCAGCTCCGGACAGGGGGGTACAGTAATCTATGGCTACACCTTC
NA TRBJ1-2 TRBV7-6 NA CASSSFTLGGSGGYTF TGTGCCAGCAGCTCCTTCACCCTGGGGGGGAGCGGAGGCTACACCTTC
once TRBJ2-7 TRBV6-6 TRBD2 CASSHISSGNTYEQYF TGTGCCAGCAGTCACATCTCTAGCGGGAATACCTACGAGCAGTACTTC
NA TRBJ2-7 TRBV2 NA CATALYEQYF TGTGCCACCGCGCTTTACGAGCAGTACTTC
NA TRBJ1-1 TRBV20-1 NA CSATRGSEAFF TGCAGTGCTACCAGGGGATCTGAAGCTTTCTTT
once TRBJ2-5 TRBV18 TRBD2 CASSPPRSGAFQETQYF TGTGCCAGCTCACCACCGAGGAGCGGGGCCTTCCAAGAGACCCAGTACTTC
NA TRBJ1-1 TRBV4-1 TRBD1 CASSLGTVGTEAFF TGCGCCAGCAGCCTGGGGACAGTTGGCACTGAAGCTTTCTTT
NA TRBJ2-3 TRBV4-1 TRBD2 CASSPGTSGGTYTDTQYF TGCGCCAGCAGCCCAGGGACTAGCGGGGGAACATACACAGATACGCAGTATTTT
NA TRBJ2-3 TRBV6-6 TRBD2 CASSLGGADTQYF TGTGCCAGCAGCCTGGGGGGGGCAGATACGCAGTATTTT
NA TRBJ2-1 TRBV15 NA CATSNKDRPAKNNEQFF TGTGCCACCAGCAACAAAGACCGGCCGGCTAAAAACAATGAGCAGTTCTTC
NA TRBJ2-7 TRBV27 NA CASSLRQGGPYEQYF TGTGCCAGCAGTTTACGGCAGGGTGGTCCCTACGAGCAGTACTTC